A single T cell receptor (beta chain) is shown here with its context. These data originate in a study of response to subunit inactivated influenza vaccine. Each CDR3 protein is one row after TCRdb ran MiXCR on the RT-PCR reads. The top ten hold roughly a tenth of the sample, which has around 530,000 distinct CDR3 sequences, about 11% seen once. Per germline, CDR1 SGHRS and CDR2 YFSETQ. This CDR3 spans 16 amino acids. Trimming removed 2 bases from V and 5 bases from J; junction bases left unmatched: 11. This TCR came from a man between 45 and 60 years old who received an inactivated influenza vaccine. Specimen: PBMCs from blood, collected on the day of vaccination. The chain has TRBV5-1 and TRBJ2-5, with 8 bases that match TRBD1. CDR3 protein: CASSLGQGRSGETQYF. CDR3 bases: TGCGCCAGCAGCTTAGGACAGGGACGAAGTGGCGAGACCCAGTACTTC.